The 7 T cell receptor beta chains listed next were all sequenced from one sample in a study of blood T cells in healthy people across ages. Primed by a sample-barcoded 5' primer and a J-beta primer mix, a second PCR proceeded for roughly 7 to 12 cycles. Each CDR3 protein is one row after TCRdb ran MiXCR on the 5' RACE reads. The table lists about 780,000 distinct CDR3 sequences, around 62% of them singletons. Sequencing used blood. The receptors derive from a man between 25 and 39 years old in good health.

J is TRBJ2-5 and V is TRBV5-1; D remains unclear. There are 12 residues in the CDR3. Germline assignment: CDR1 SGHRS and CDR2 YFSETQ. V gave up 0 bases and J gave up 2 bases, with 2 bases separating them. The CDR3 nucleotides read TGCGCCAGCAGCTTGGAGCAAGAGACCCAGTACTTC. It encodes CASSLEQETQYF.

This clonotype was counted between two and nine times. The chain employs TRBV27 and TRBJ2-7; 8 nucleotides agree with TRBD1. J gave up 3 bases and V 6 bases, and 7 bases lay outside the gene matches. Germline assignment: CDR1 MNHEY and CDR2 SMNVEV (reference sequence). The CDR3 is made up of 14 amino acids. The CDR3 is CASRTPDRGYEQYF. The DNA for the CDR3 is TGTGCCAGCAGAACCCCTGACAGGGGCTACGAGCAGTACTTC.

The table lists this clonotype with a few counts. The V and J genes are TRBV12-5 and TRBJ1-1; D unclear. CDR1 is LGHNT, CDR2 FRNRAP, per germline. The V end lost 6 bases, the J end lost 7 bases, and 12 bases lay between the germline ends. CDR3 length: 12 residues. CDR3: CASGGMRVEAFF. The CDR3 DNA reads as TGTGCTAGTGGGGGGATGAGGGTTGAAGCTTTCTTT.

This chain joins TRBV27 and TRBJ1-2; D might be TRBD1 (6 bases). V was trimmed by 1 base and J by 3 bases, leaving 15 bases between them. CDR1 and CDR2 from the germline V gene are MNHEY and SMNVEV (reference sequence). CDR3 length: 16 amino acids. The CDR3 region has the DNA TGTGCCAGCAGTTTATGGCCCGGACAGACCTACTATGGCTACACCTTC. It is translated as CASSLWPGQTYYGYTF.

In DNA, the CDR3 is TGCGCCAGCAGCCATTTCGGTGGTAGCGGGGGAATGAAGACCCAGTACTTC. It codes for CASSHFGGSGGMKTQYF. The V call is TRBV5-1, the J call TRBJ2-5, with 9 bases matching TRBD2. This CDR3 comprises 17 residues. The germline V gene encodes CDR1 SGHRS and CDR2 YFSETQ. Trimming at V came to 4 bases and at J to 6 bases, leaving 16 bases not matched to a gene.

This chain uses TRBV20-1 with TRBJ2-5, with 8 bases aligning to TRBD2. The J call may be mistaken, given a closer DNA end match to TRBJ2-7. This CDR3 is built from 14 residues. Germline CDR1 DFQATT, CDR2 SNEGSKA (reference sequence). CDR3 bases: TGCAGTGCTAGACGAGGGAGGGCGGGGGGCGAGCAGTACTTC. Protein sequence: CSARRGRAGGEQYF.

The chain is built from TRBV20-1 and TRBJ2-1; no clear D. The CDR3 extends over 12 amino acids. V was clipped by 7 bases and J by 4 bases, with 11 bases between them. Germline values: CDR1 DFQATT, CDR2 SNEGSKA (reference sequence). The CDR3 spells CSVTWKYNEQFF. As DNA, the CDR3 is TGCAGTGTTACCTGGAAGTACAATGAGCAGTTCTTC.